The TCR beta chain under discussion was sequenced for a study of cytomegalovirus exposure and HLA in healthy donors. PCR used 60 Vbeta primers and 13 Jbeta primers. The repertoire was sequenced with immunoSEQ multiplex PCR; TCRdb's copy has only in-frame clones and lacks some. This sample carries around 63,000 clones, 80% to 90% of them seen once, and the ten largest clones take 2.5% to 3.5%. Study-level findings and limits: Researchers counted over 150 TCR beta chains as cytomegalovirus-associated.

The CDR3 extends over 15 amino acids. Germline CDR1 and CDR2: SGHNT and YYREEE (reference sequence). Trimming cost V 4 bases and J 4 bases, with 15 bases left between them. Points on this clone: Its antigen remains unknown.

The TCR originated in a woman in her twenties or thirties in good health and CMV-seronegative. The gene calls are TRBV5-4 and TRBJ2-1, with TRBD2 as a possible D gene (6 bases). The source material was PBMCs. As DNA, the CDR3 is TGTGCCAGCAGCCCCGGGGTTGGGGGGTACAATGAGCAGTTCTTC. Its protein is CASSPGVGGYNEQFF.